This T cell receptor (beta chain) was sequenced in a study of molecular identifiers for immune sequencing clone quantification. Across the whole study: Four portions were sequenced after RNA from about 20,000 or 100,000 naive CD8 cells was split five ways in replicates.

The authors built bulk TCR libraries by previously described methods with listed TCR primers. TCRdb used MiXCR to reprocess the PCR reads, holding one entry per CDR3 protein. The profile shows about 510,000 distinct CDR3 sequences, roughly 24% of them singletons. This clonotype was recorded many times. Between about 18,000 and 1,000,000 sorted cells, with 10%, 30% or 50% RNA, yielded naive CD8 libraries. In the sort, naive CD8 T cells were defined as CD8+CD4-CCR7+CD45RA+. This clonotype was sampled from a human donor in good health. Some libraries in this study had Jurkat cell RNA spiked in. The specimen was naive CD8+ T cells from blood, with Jurkat cell RNA spiked in. Subset indicated: FACS-sorted CD8+CD4-CCR7+CD45RA+ naive T cells.

CDR3 protein: CSGVRDYEQYF. CDR3 coding DNA: TGCAGTGGGGTCAGGGACTACGAGCAGTACTTC. The chain is built from TRBV20-1 and TRBJ2-7; possible D gene TRBD1, 5 bases. Trimming removed 7 bases at V and 3 bases at J, with 10 bases between. CDR3 size: 11 residues. Germline V lookup: CDR1 DFQATT, CDR2 SNEGSKA (reference sequence).